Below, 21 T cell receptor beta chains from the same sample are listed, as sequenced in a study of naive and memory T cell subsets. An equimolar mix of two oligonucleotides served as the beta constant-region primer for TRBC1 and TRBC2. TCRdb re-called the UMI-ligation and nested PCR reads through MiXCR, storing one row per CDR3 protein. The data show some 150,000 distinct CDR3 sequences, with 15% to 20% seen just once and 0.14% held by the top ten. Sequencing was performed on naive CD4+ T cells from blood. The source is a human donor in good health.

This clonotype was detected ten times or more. The CDR3 region has the DNA TGTGCCAGCAGCCAAATGGCGGGATCAAGGTATTTT. This encodes CASSQMAGSRYF. This chain links TRBV3-1 with TRBJ2-3; D might be TRBD2 (6 bases). The V end was cut by 2 bases, the J end by 14 bases, with 14 bases between. This CDR3 spans 12 amino acids. Germline CDR1 LGHDT, CDR2 YNNKEL (reference sequence).

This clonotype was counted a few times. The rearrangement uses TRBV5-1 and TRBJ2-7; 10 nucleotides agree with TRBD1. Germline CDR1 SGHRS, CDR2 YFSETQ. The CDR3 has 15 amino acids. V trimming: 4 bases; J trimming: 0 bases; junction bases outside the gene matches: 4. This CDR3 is CASSTGTGASYEQYF. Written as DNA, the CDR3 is TGCGCCAGCAGCACCGGGACAGGGGCCTCCTACGAGCAGTACTTC.

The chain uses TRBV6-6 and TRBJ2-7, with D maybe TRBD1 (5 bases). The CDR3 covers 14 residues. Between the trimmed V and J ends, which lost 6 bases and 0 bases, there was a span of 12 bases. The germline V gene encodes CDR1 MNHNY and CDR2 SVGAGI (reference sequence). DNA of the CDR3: TGTGCCAGCAGCAGCACAGGCTGCTCCTACGAGCAGTACTTC. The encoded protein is CASSSTGCSYEQYF.

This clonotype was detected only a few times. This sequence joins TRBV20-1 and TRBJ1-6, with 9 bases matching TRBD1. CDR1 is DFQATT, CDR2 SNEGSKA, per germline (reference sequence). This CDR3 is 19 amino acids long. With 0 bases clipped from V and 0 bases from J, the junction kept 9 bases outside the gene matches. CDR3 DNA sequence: TGCAGTGCTAGAGATCTCCGACAGGGGGGATTCTCCTATAATTCACCCCTCCACTTT. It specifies CSARDLRQGGFSYNSPLHF.

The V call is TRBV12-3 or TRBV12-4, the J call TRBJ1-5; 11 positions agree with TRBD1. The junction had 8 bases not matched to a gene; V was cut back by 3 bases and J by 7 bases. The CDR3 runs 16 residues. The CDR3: CASSFEGTGGGQPQHF. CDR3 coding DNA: TGTGCCAGCAGTTTCGAAGGGACAGGGGGAGGCCAGCCCCAGCATTTT.

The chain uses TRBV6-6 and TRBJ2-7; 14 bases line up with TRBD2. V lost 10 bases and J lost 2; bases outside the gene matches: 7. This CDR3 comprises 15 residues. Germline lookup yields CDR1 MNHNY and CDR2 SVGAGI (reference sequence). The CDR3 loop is CATGTSGSGAYEQYF. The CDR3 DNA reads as TGTGCCACCGGGACTAGCGGGAGTGGGGCCTACGAGCAGTACTTC.

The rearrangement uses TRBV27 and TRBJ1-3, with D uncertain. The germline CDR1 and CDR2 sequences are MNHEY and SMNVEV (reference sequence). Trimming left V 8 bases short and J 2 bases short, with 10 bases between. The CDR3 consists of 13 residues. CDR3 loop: CASASHTGNTIYF. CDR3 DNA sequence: TGTGCCAGCGCGAGTCATACTGGAAACACCATATATTTT.

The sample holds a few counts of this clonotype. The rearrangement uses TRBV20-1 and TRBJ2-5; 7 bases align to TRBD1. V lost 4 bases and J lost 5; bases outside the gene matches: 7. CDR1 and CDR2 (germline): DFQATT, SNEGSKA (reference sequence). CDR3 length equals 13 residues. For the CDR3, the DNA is TGCAGTGCTATATACACAGGGGTTGAGACCCAGTACTTC. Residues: CSAIYTGVETQYF.

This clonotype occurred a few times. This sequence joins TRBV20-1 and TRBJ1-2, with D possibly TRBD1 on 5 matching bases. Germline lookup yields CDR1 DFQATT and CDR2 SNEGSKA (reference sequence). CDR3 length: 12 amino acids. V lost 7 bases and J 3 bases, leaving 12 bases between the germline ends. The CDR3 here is CSVGGNDYGYTF. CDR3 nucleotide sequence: TGCAGTGTCGGGGGGAATGACTATGGCTACACCTTC.

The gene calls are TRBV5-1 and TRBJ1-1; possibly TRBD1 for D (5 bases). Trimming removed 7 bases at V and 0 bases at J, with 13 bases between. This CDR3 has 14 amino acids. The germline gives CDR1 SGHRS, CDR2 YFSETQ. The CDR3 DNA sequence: TGCGCCAGCGGGGGGGAGTACCTGAACACTGAAGCTTTCTTT. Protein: CASGGEYLNTEAFF.

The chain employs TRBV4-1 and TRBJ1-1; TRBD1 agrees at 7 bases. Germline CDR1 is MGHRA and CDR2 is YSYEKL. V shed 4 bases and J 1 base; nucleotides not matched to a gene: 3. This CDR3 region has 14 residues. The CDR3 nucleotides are TGCGCCAGCAGCCTGAGGGGGCCGAACACTGAAGCTTTCTTT. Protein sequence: CASSLRGPNTEAFF.

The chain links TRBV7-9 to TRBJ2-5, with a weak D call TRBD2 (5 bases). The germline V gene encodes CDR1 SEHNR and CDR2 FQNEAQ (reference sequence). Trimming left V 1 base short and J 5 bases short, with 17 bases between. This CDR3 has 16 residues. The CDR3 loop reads CASSLVRWRQEETQYF. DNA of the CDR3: TGTGCCAGCAGCTTAGTCAGGTGGAGGCAGGAGGAGACCCAGTACTTC.

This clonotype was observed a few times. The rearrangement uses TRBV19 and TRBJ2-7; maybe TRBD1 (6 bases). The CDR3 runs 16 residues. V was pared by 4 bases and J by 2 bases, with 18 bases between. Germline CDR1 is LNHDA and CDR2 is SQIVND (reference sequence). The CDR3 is CASSTFTGTSTYEQYF. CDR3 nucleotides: TGTGCCAGTAGTACCTTCACCGGGACATCTACCTACGAGCAGTACTTC.

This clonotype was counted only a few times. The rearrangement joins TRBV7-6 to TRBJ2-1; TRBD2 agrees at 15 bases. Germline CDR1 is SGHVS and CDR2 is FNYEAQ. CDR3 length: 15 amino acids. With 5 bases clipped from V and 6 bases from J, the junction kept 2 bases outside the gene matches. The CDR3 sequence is CASSMGLAGGNEQFF. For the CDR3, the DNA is TGTGCCAGCAGCATGGGACTAGCGGGGGGCAATGAGCAGTTCTTC.

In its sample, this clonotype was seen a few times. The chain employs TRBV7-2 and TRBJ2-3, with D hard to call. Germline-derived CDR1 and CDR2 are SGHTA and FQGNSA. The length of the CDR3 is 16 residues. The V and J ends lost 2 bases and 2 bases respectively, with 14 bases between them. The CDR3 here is CASSLPPQIITDTQYF. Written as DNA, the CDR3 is TGTGCCAGCAGCTTACCCCCCCAGATTATCACAGATACGCAGTATTTT. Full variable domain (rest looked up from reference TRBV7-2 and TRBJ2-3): GAGVSQSPSNKVTEKGKDVELRCDPISGHTALYWYRQSLGQGLEFLIYFQGNSAPDKSGLPSDRFSAERTGGSVSTLTIQRTQQEDSAVYLCASSLPPQIITDTQYFGPGTRLTVL.

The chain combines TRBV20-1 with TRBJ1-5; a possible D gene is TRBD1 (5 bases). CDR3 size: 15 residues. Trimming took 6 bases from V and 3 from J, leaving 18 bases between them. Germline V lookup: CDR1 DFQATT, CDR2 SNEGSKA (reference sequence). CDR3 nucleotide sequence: TGCAGTGCGCCTCTTAATACAGGCTCCAATCAGCCCCAGCATTTT. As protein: CSAPLNTGSNQPQHF.

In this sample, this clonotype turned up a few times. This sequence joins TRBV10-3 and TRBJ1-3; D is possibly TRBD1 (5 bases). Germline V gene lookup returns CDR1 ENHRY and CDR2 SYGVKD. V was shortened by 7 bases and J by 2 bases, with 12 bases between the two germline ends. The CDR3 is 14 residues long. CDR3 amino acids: CAINPGTAGNTIYF. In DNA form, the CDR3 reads TGTGCCATCAACCCGGGGACCGCTGGAAACACCATATATTTT.

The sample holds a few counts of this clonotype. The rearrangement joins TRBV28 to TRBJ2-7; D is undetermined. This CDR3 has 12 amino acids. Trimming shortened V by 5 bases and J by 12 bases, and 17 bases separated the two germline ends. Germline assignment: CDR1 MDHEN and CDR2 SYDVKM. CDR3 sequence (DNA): TGTGCCAGCAGTCCTCGTTTAGTGCTTCGGTACTTC. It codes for CASSPRLVLRYF.

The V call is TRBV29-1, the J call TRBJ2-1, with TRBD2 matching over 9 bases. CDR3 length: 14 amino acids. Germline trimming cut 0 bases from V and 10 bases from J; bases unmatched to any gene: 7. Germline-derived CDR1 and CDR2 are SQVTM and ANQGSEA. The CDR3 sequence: CSVEEPGLASEQFF. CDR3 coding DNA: TGCAGCGTTGAAGAACCGGGACTAGCCTCGGAGCAGTTCTTC.

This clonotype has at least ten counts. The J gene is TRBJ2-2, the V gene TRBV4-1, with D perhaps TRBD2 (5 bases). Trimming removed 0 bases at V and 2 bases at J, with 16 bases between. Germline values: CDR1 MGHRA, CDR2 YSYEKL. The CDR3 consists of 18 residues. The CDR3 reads CASSQDLPRTPNTGELFF. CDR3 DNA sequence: TGCGCCAGCAGCCAAGATCTCCCTCGGACTCCTAACACCGGGGAGCTGTTTTTT.

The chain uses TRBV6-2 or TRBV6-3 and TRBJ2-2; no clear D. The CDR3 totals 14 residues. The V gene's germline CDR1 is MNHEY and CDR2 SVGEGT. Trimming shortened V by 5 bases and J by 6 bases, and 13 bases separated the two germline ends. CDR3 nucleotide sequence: TGTGCCAGCAGTCCCTCCACTCCGGCCGGGGAGCTGTTTTTT. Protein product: CASSPSTPAGELFF.